The 19 T cell receptor beta chains below come from one sample, sequenced in a study of blood T cell repertoires in COVID-19. Assay: immunoSEQ multiplex PCR; the TCRdb copy retains only in-frame clones and omits some. The profile covers 150,000 to 200,000 clones, with about 87% appearing a single time and approximately 4% taken by the ten largest. Sequenced material: peripheral blood. These receptor sequences come from a man younger than 35 with active or convalescent COVID-19.

The genes are TRBV11-2 and TRBJ1-5; TRBD1 might be the D (5 bases). With 4 bases removed from V and 11 bases from J, the gap between germline ends came to 15 bases. The CDR3 has 13 residues. CDR1 is SGHAT and CDR2 is FQNNGV in the germline V gene. This chain's CDR3 is CASSSVQGLSQHF. The CDR3 DNA sequence: TGTGCCAGCAGCTCAGTGCAGGGTCTGTCCCAGCATTTT.

V usage is TRBV7-8 and J usage is TRBJ1-5; the D is unclear. The V gene's germline CDR1 is SGHVS and CDR2 FQNEAQ. The germline V and J ends were trimmed by 5 bases and 9 bases, with 11 bases remaining between them. The CDR3 consists of 12 residues. CDR3 bases: TGTGCCAGCAGCCGTTCCCGGGTGCCCCAGCATTTT. Protein sequence: CASSRSRVPQHF.

This chain links TRBV24-1 with TRBJ2-7, with TRBD2 matching 12 bases. The CDR3 length is 16 residues. Trimming took 10 bases from V and 7 from J; bases not matched to a gene: 16. Germline V gene data show CDR1 as KGHDR and CDR2 as SFDVKD. The chain's CDR3 is CATMGWTTSGGGEQYV. CDR3 nucleotides: TGTGCCACTATGGGGTGGACGACTAGCGGGGGCGGTGAGCAGTACGTC.

The chain employs TRBV15 and TRBJ2-2, with D maybe TRBD2 (6 bases). This CDR3 spans 15 amino acids. Germline V gene lookup returns CDR1 LNHNV and CDR2 YYDKDF (reference sequence). V lost 0 bases and J lost 5, with 10 bases in between. The CDR3 bases are TGTGCCACCAGCAGAGAAAGACTAGTAACCGGGGAGCTGTTTTTT. This encodes CATSRERLVTGELFF.

The chain recombines TRBV4-3 with TRBJ2-1; D gene ambiguous. Trimming removed 5 bases at V and 7 bases at J, with 18 bases between. This CDR3 region has 15 residues. Germline V gives CDR1 LGHNA, CDR2 YSLEER. CDR3 DNA sequence: TGCGCCAGCAGCGTATTCCGAGGAAGTGGGAATGAGCAGTTCTTC. Encoded protein: CASSVFRGSGNEQFF.

The chain carries TRBV7-9 and TRBJ1-5; TRBD1 matches 8 bases. The germline CDR1 and CDR2 sequences are SEHNR and FQNEAQ (reference sequence). V was clipped by 5 bases and J by 5 bases; unmatched bases: 8. The CDR3 runs to 15 residues. The CDR3, as DNA: TGTGCCAGCAGCAACACAGGGGGTCGGGATCAGCCCCAGCATTTT. Its protein is CASSNTGGRDQPQHF.

The chain joins TRBV9 to TRBJ2-3; TRBD2 agrees at 13 bases. CDR3 size: 16 residues. The V segment lost 3 bases and the J segment 4 bases; nucleotides outside the gene matches: 5. CDR1 and CDR2 from the germline V gene are SGDLS and YYNGEE. For the CDR3, the DNA is TGTGCCAGCAGCGAAGGACTAGCGGGGGTGGCAGATACGCAGTATTTT. Its translation is CASSEGLAGVADTQYF.

This rearrangement joins TRBV6-4 to TRBJ2-3; D possibly corresponds to TRBD1 (5 bases). This CDR3 has 14 residues. The germline V gene has CDR1 MRHNA and CDR2 SNTAGT. Deletions cut 6 bases from V and 3 bases from J, with 13 bases between. This CDR3 reads CASSTGKWTDTQYF. The CDR3 DNA sequence: TGTGCCAGCAGCACAGGCAAATGGACAGATACGCAGTATTTT.

A few counts support this clone. This chain connects TRBV7-3 to TRBJ2-2; no clear D. Between the trimmed V and J ends, which lost 1 base and 6 bases, there was a span of 9 bases. In germline, CDR1 is SGHTA, CDR2 FQGTGA. The CDR3 has 14 residues. CDR3: CASSLIGSPGELFF. The CDR3 DNA sequence: TGTGCCAGCAGCTTAATAGGTAGCCCCGGGGAGCTGTTTTTT.

V and J are TRBV4-1 and TRBJ2-3, with 13 bases aligning to TRBD2. Per germline, CDR1 MGHRA and CDR2 YSYEKL. V trimming: 5 bases; J trimming: 4 bases; junction bases outside the gene matches: 6. This CDR3 comprises 16 residues. For the CDR3, the DNA is TGCGCCAGCAGCATACGACTAGCGGGGGGATCAGATACGCAGTATTTT. It is translated as CASSIRLAGGSDTQYF.

This clone was counted between two and nine times. The rearrangement uses TRBV12-3 or TRBV12-4 and TRBJ1-1; D is uncertain. This CDR3 has 12 amino acids. Trimming took off 1 base at V and 5 bases at J, with 5 bases between the two ends. CDR3 DNA sequence: TGTGCCAGCAGTTTAGGTCAGACTGAAGCTTTCTTT. This gives the protein CASSLGQTEAFF.

The gene calls are TRBV6-2 or TRBV6-3 and TRBJ2-1; D possibly corresponds to TRBD2 (5 bases). Per the germline V gene, CDR1 is MNHEY and CDR2 is SVGEGT. V lost 5 bases, J lost 0 bases, and 11 bases lay in between. The CDR3 extends over 15 amino acids. The CDR3 DNA sequence: TGTGCCAGCAGTAAACGGGGAGACTCCTACAATGAGCAGTTCTTC. It is translated as CASSKRGDSYNEQFF.

The gene calls are TRBV10-3 and TRBJ2-7, with 10 positions matching TRBD1. This CDR3 spans 14 amino acids. From germline, CDR1 is ENHRY and CDR2 SYGVKD. The junction had 13 bases not matched to a gene; V was cut back by 10 bases and J by 7 bases. The CDR3 loop is CATAGQGPFGEQYV. CDR3 sequence (DNA): TGTGCCACCGCGGGACAGGGGCCTTTTGGAGAGCAGTACGTC.

The chain recombines TRBV29-1 with TRBJ2-1; the match to TRBD2 covers 7 bases. This CDR3 has 14 residues. Germline V gene lookup returns CDR1 SQVTM and CDR2 ANQGSEA. V dropped 7 bases and J dropped 9; count of bases not matched to a gene: 15. Written as DNA, the CDR3 is TGCAGCGGCTCAGCGGGAAATTATGTTGGTGAGCAGTTCTTC. Translating it yields CSGSAGNYVGEQFF.

The genes are TRBV2 and TRBJ1-3, with 12 bases identical to TRBD1. Germline V gene data show CDR1 as SNHLY and CDR2 as FYNNEI. The CDR3 covers 15 residues. V trimming: 7 bases; J trimming: 4 bases; junction bases outside the gene matches: 5. The CDR3 region has the DNA TGTGCCAGCAAAGGGACAGGGGGCGCCGGAAACACCATATATTTT. It yields the protein CASKGTGGAGNTIYF.

The chain couples TRBV6-2 or TRBV6-3 to TRBJ2-1; TRBD2 matches 9 bases. This CDR3 has 16 amino acids. The V and J ends lost 5 bases and 5 bases, in that order; junction bases with no gene match: 10. Germline V lookup: CDR1 MNHEY, CDR2 SVGEGT. In nucleotides, the CDR3 is TGTGCCAGCAGTGACGGGACTAGCAAATTTAACAATGAGCAGTTCTTC. Amino acid sequence: CASSDGTSKFNNEQFF.

The chain uses TRBV24-1 and TRBJ1-5; TRBD1 matches at 8 bases. After removal of 2 bases from V and 2 bases from J, the junction contained 1 base not matched to a gene. CDR1 KGHDR and CDR2 SFDVKD come from the germline V gene. The CDR3 sequence is 15 residues long. The CDR3 DNA reads TGTGCCACCAGTGATTCGGGACAGGGCAATCAGCCCCAGCATTTT. This codes for CATSDSGQGNQPQHF.

The chain recombines TRBV5-1 with TRBJ2-3; 12 nucleotides align to TRBD2. This CDR3 has 14 residues. Per the germline V gene, CDR1 is SGHRS and CDR2 is YFSETQ. V was pared by 7 bases and J by 5 bases, with 5 bases of the junction left unmatched. CDR3 bases: TGCGCCAGCCTAGCGGGGGGGCGAGGAGATACGCAGTATTTT. Translation: CASLAGGRGDTQYF.

This chain connects TRBV27 to TRBJ1-2; TRBD1 matches at 8 bases. V dropped 3 bases and J dropped 8; count of bases not matched to a gene: 8. The germline gives CDR1 MNHEY, CDR2 SMNVEV (reference sequence). This CDR3 contains 14 residues. The CDR3 DNA reads as TGTGCCAGCAGTTTGAGCGGACAGGGAAGAGGCTACACCTTC. This translates into CASSLSGQGRGYTF.